A single sample is the source of the 25 T cell receptor beta chains below, sequenced in a study of blood T cell repertoires in COVID-19. Method: immunoSEQ multiplex PCR; TCRdb's copy keeps in-frame clones and lacks some. The sample includes fewer than 150,000 clones, 86% of them seen just once. The specimen sequenced was peripheral blood. These receptor sequences come from a woman between 45 and 65 years old who had recovered from COVID-19.

CDR3 sequence (DNA): TGTGCCAGCAGCTTTACCTCACAGGGAAGGTCACCCCTCCACTTT. Protein product: CASSFTSQGRSPLHF. The chain joins TRBV7-3 to TRBJ1-6, with D perhaps matching TRBD1 (6 bases). Germline CDR1 is SGHTA and CDR2 is FQGTGA. The CDR3 covers 15 residues. The V and J ends lost 3 bases and 10 bases respectively, with 16 bases between them.

The J gene is TRBJ1-1, the V gene TRBV29-1; no firm D call. Germline-derived CDR1 and CDR2 are SQVTM and ANQGSEA. The CDR3 extends over 14 amino acids. V was pared by 4 bases and J by 3 bases, with 15 bases between. For the CDR3, the DNA is TGCAGCGTTGCGGGAGCCCCGATTTACACTGAAGCTTTCTTT. It yields the protein CSVAGAPIYTEAFF. Full variable domain (rest looked up from reference TRBV29-1 and TRBJ1-1): SAVISQKPSRDICQRGTSLTIQCQVDSQVTMMFWYRQQPGQSLTLIATANQGSEATYESGFVIDKFPISRPNLTFSTLTVSNMSPEDSSIYLCSVAGAPIYTEAFFGQGTRLTVV.

The V and J genes are TRBV30 and TRBJ1-1, with D possibly TRBD1 on 6 matching bases. This CDR3 contains 14 residues. Germline CDR1 reads GTSNPN; CDR2 reads SVGIG (reference sequence). The V and J ends lost 6 bases and 2 bases respectively, with 16 bases between them. The DNA of the CDR3 is TGTGCCTGTATTGGGCGGACAGTCAACACTGAAGCTTTCTTT. Protein: CACIGRTVNTEAFF. Full variable domain (outside the CDR3, taken from reference TRBV30 and TRBJ1-1): SQTIHQWPATLVQPVGSPLSLECTVEGTSNPNLYWYRQAAGRGLQLLFYSVGIGQISSEVPQNLSASRPQDRQFILSSKKLLLSDSGFYLCACIGRTVNTEAFFGQGTRLTVV.

This chain's CDR3 is CASSFPLAGDNEQFF. The CDR3 DNA reads TGTGCCAGCAGCTTCCCGCTAGCGGGGGACAATGAGCAGTTCTTC. The chain couples TRBV5-5 to TRBJ2-1; 10 positions agree with TRBD2. With V trimmed by 2 bases and J by 5 bases, 4 bases remained unmatched. This CDR3 comprises 15 residues. Germline assignment: CDR1 SGHKS and CDR2 YYEKEE (reference sequence).

V gene TRBV18 combines with J gene TRBJ1-2, with 8 nucleotides matching TRBD1. Germline loops: CDR1 KGHSH, CDR2 LQKENI. CDR3 length equals 15 residues. The J segment lost 6 bases and the V segment lost 3 bases, leaving 9 bases of the junction unmatched. CDR3 region: CASSPQTGAGDGYTF. CDR3 nucleotides: TGTGCCAGCTCACCGCAGACAGGGGCGGGGGATGGCTACACCTTC.

The chain employs TRBV7-2 and TRBJ2-7, with D possibly TRBD2 on 7 matching bases. V was cut by 2 bases and J by 4 bases, with 24 bases left in between. Germline V gene sequence: CDR1 SGHTA, CDR2 FQGNSA. The CDR3 length is 18 residues. The DNA for the CDR3 is TGTGCCAGCAGCTTAAGAAAGGGAGGGGGGAGGTGGTTATACGAGCAGTACTTC. Translation gives CASSLRKGGGRWLYEQYF.

The V gene is TRBV5-1, the J gene TRBJ1-4; tentative D call: TRBD1 (5 bases). From germline, CDR1 is SGHRS and CDR2 YFSETQ. Trimming took off 1 base at V and 4 bases at J, with 11 bases between the two ends. This CDR3 has 15 amino acids. CDR3 nucleotides: TGCGCCAGCAGCTTGACGGGGGGGAGTAATGAAAAACTGTTTTTT. This gives the protein CASSLTGGSNEKLFF.

The chain uses TRBV12-5 and TRBJ2-7; possibly TRBD2 for D (7 bases). V gave up 6 bases and J gave up 3 bases, with 15 bases separating them. The germline V gene encodes CDR1 LGHNT and CDR2 FRNRAP. The CDR3 has 14 residues. CDR3 sequence (DNA): TGTGCTAGTGGAATTGGGGGCGGGAGCTACGAGCAGTACTTC. Translating it yields CASGIGGGSYEQYF.

The rearrangement uses TRBV5-1 and TRBJ2-5; 7 bases are shared with TRBD1. The CDR3 is 13 residues long. The junction had 1 base not matched to a gene; V was cut back by 0 bases and J by 5 bases. Germline CDR1 reads SGHRS; CDR2 reads YFSETQ. CDR3 loop: CASSLEGGETQYF. The CDR3, as DNA: TGCGCCAGCAGCTTGGAAGGGGGCGAGACCCAGTACTTC. The full variable domain, with the rest looked up from reference TRBV5-1 and TRBJ2-5, is KAGVTQTPRYLIKTRGQQVTLSCSPISGHRSVSWYQQTPGQGLQFLFEYFSETQRNKGNFPGRFSGRQFSNSRSEMNVSTLELGDSALYLCASSLEGGETQYFGPGTRLLVL.

The chain carries TRBV30 and TRBJ1-1; D gene unclear. The CDR3 is 12 residues long. Trimming pared 0 bases from V and 7 bases from J, leaving 9 bases between. In germline, CDR1 is GTSNPN, CDR2 SVGIG (reference sequence). Here the CDR3 reads CAWSVLLNEAFF. For the CDR3, the DNA is TGTGCCTGGAGTGTACTCTTGAATGAAGCTTTCTTT.

The CDR3 protein is CAWITRRGGGTQYF. DNA for the CDR3: TGTGCCTGGATTACGAGGAGGGGAGGAGGGACCCAGTACTTC. V gene TRBV30 combines with J gene TRBJ2-5; TRBD2 might be the D (6 bases). CDR1 is GTSNPN, CDR2 SVGIG, per germline (reference sequence). CDR3 length: 14 amino acids. The V and J ends lost 4 bases and 7 bases respectively, with 19 bases between them.

This rearrangement joins TRBV2 to TRBJ2-3, with TRBD2 as a possible D gene (6 bases). CDR1 is SNHLY, CDR2 FYNNEI, per germline. V was clipped by 4 bases and J by 2 bases, with 13 bases between them. The CDR3 is made up of 15 amino acids. DNA for the CDR3: TGTGCCAGCAGTGCCGAAGGAGGGAACACAGATACGCAGTATTTT. Translating gives CASSAEGGNTDTQYF.

The gene calls are TRBV5-6 and TRBJ2-1, with D perhaps TRBD2 (5 bases). The germline V gene encodes CDR1 SGHDT and CDR2 YYEEEE. V lost 0 bases to trimming and J lost 6 bases, with 22 bases between them. The CDR3 runs 18 residues. CDR3 amino acids: CASSLDRGALVVINEQFF. The CDR3 region has the DNA TGTGCCAGCAGCTTGGATCGGGGAGCCCTTGTCGTCATCAATGAGCAGTTCTTC. Supplemented by reference TRBV5-6 and TRBJ2-1, the full variable domain reads DAGVTQSPTHLIKTRGQQVTLRCSPKSGHDTVSWYQQALGQGPQFIFQYYEEEERQRGNFPDRFSGHQFPNYSSELNVNALLLGDSALYLCASSLDRGALVVINEQFFGPGTRLTVL.

The chain couples TRBV7-8 to TRBJ1-1; D not certain. Trimming took off 3 bases at V and 2 bases at J, with 13 bases between the two ends. This CDR3 is built from 15 residues. The V gene's germline CDR1 is SGHVS and CDR2 FQNEAQ. The DNA for the CDR3 is TGTGCCAGCAGCTTCTCAGCGTTAGGAAACACTGAAGCTTTCTTT. Translation gives CASSFSALGNTEAFF.

The gene calls are TRBV21-1 and TRBJ1-2; the table's D call, TRBD1, has no DNA check behind it. TRBV21-1 is a pseudogene segment. The CDR3 spans 15 residues. The CDR3 loop is CASSTRQGLKDGYTF. In nucleotides, the CDR3 is TGTGCCAGCAGCACCCGACAGGGGCTAAAGGATGGCTACACCTTC.

The chain couples TRBV5-1 to TRBJ2-3, with a tentative D call TRBD2 (6 bases). Trimming shortened V by 0 bases and J by 0 bases, and 8 bases separated the two germline ends. CDR3 size: 15 residues. The germline CDR1 and CDR2 sequences are SGHRS and YFSETQ. The CDR3 nucleotides read TGCGCCAGCAGCTTGGTAGCGGCTAGCACAGATACGCAGTATTTT. It encodes CASSLVAASTDTQYF. Full variable domain (rest looked up from reference TRBV5-1 and TRBJ2-3): KAGVTQTPRYLIKTRGQQVTLSCSPISGHRSVSWYQQTPGQGLQFLFEYFSETQRNKGNFPGRFSGRQFSNSRSEMNVSTLELGDSALYLCASSLVAASTDTQYFGPGTRLTVL.

The genes are TRBV2 and TRBJ2-7, with 7 nucleotides matching TRBD2. The CDR3 runs 12 residues. Germline lookup yields CDR1 SNHLY and CDR2 FYNNEI. V lost 4 bases and J lost 6; bases outside the gene matches: 3. CDR3 loop: CASSATSFEQYF. CDR3 nucleotide sequence: TGTGCCAGCAGTGCGACTAGCTTCGAGCAGTACTTC. Complete variable domain (other parts from reference TRBV2 and TRBJ2-7): EPEVTQTPSHQVTQMGQEVILRCVPISNHLYFYWYRQILGQKVEFLVSFYNNEISEKSEIFDDQFSVERPDGSNFTLKIRSTKLEDSAMYFCASSATSFEQYFGPGTRLTVT.

The V call is TRBV18, the J call TRBJ2-5; D is uncertain. Germline-derived CDR1 and CDR2 are KGHSH and LQKENI. V was clipped by 5 bases and J by 1 base, with 5 bases between them. CDR3 size: 12 residues. The CDR3 protein is CASSSLQETQYF. CDR3 nucleotide sequence: TGTGCCAGCTCATCTCTCCAAGAGACCCAGTACTTC.

The V call is TRBV10-3, the J call TRBJ1-2; maybe TRBD1 (6 bases). The ends were cut back, 10 bases at V and 0 bases at J, with 12 bases in the middle. From germline, CDR1 is ENHRY and CDR2 SYGVKD. This CDR3 contains 13 residues. The CDR3 DNA reads TGTGCCAGCAACAGGGAATCTAACTATGGCTACACCTTC. Encoded protein: CASNRESNYGYTF.

The J gene is TRBJ2-3, the V gene TRBV11-2; D may be TRBD2 (7 bases). The CDR3 covers 15 residues. Trimming cost V 5 bases and J 3 bases, with 15 bases left between them. The V gene's germline CDR1 is SGHAT and CDR2 FQNNGV. The CDR3 is CASSPEGGGTDTQYF. CDR3 in DNA: TGTGCCAGCAGCCCCGAGGGGGGGGGTACAGATACGCAGTATTTT.

This clone has just one count. V usage is TRBV18 and J usage is TRBJ1-2, with D unclear. CDR1 is KGHSH, CDR2 LQKENI, per germline. V lost 0 bases to trimming and J lost 6 bases, with 8 bases between them. The CDR3 loop spans 13 amino acids. CDR3 bases: TGTGCCAGCTCACCACCGCACGGTGATGGCTACACCTTC. Amino acids: CASSPPHGDGYTF. The variable domain in full, completed from reference TRBV18 and TRBJ1-2, reads NAGVMQNPRHLVRRRGQEARLRCSPMKGHSHVYWYRQLPEEGLKFMVYLQKENIIDESGMPKERFSAEFPKEGPSILRIQQVVRGDSAAYFCASSPPHGDGYTFGSGTRLTVV.

The chain uses TRBV18 and TRBJ1-4, with D possibly being TRBD1 (6 bases). Germline V lookup: CDR1 KGHSH, CDR2 LQKENI. This CDR3 has 16 residues. V lost 3 bases and J lost 0, with 11 bases in between. Here the CDR3 reads CASSPGAGATNEKLFF. The CDR3 DNA reads TGTGCCAGCTCACCGGGGGCAGGGGCAACTAATGAAAAACTGTTTTTT. Full variable domain (outside the CDR3, taken from reference TRBV18 and TRBJ1-4): NAGVMQNPRHLVRRRGQEARLRCSPMKGHSHVYWYRQLPEEGLKFMVYLQKENIIDESGMPKERFSAEFPKEGPSILRIQQVVRGDSAAYFCASSPGAGATNEKLFFGSGTQLSVL.

In its sample, this clone was seen a few times. The rearrangement uses TRBV12-5 and TRBJ2-1; 9 bases are shared with TRBD2. The V segment lost 0 bases and the J segment 8 bases; nucleotides outside the gene matches: 14. The CDR3 has 18 residues. Germline CDR1 reads LGHNT; CDR2 reads FRNRAP. The CDR3 spells CASGLVPDGRGGLDEQFF. The DNA of the CDR3 is TGTGCTAGTGGTTTGGTACCAGACGGGCGGGGGGGTTTAGATGAGCAGTTCTTC. The full variable domain, its missing parts supplied by reference TRBV12-5 and TRBJ2-1, is DARVTQTPRHKVTEMGQEVTMRCQPILGHNTVFWYRQTMMQGLELLAYFRNRAPLDDSGMPKDRFSAEMPDATLATLKIQPSEPRDSAVYFCASGLVPDGRGGLDEQFFGPGTRLTVL.

This clone was detected only a few times. The gene calls are TRBV6-6 and TRBJ1-3; D is undetermined. V was trimmed by 7 bases and J by 0 bases, leaving 4 bases between them. The CDR3 covers 12 residues. Germline CDR1 and CDR2: MNHNY and SVGAGI (reference sequence). CDR3 DNA: TGTGCCAGCATTAGCTCTGGAAACACCATATATTTT. Translation gives CASISSGNTIYF.

The genes are TRBV7-9 and TRBJ1-2; D may be TRBD1 (6 bases). This CDR3 has 13 amino acids. Germline V gene lookup returns CDR1 SEHNR and CDR2 FQNEAQ (reference sequence). The V end lost 5 bases, the J end lost 6 bases, and 13 bases lay between the germline ends. The CDR3 DNA reads TGTGCCAGCAGCCGAACAGGGCTCCATGGCTACACCTTC. It specifies CASSRTGLHGYTF.